These 3 T cell receptor beta chains were all obtained from the same sample, sequenced in a study of identical twins. TCRdb reanalysed the 5' RACE reads using MiXCR and keeps one entry per CDR3 protein. The data hold 1.5 million to 2 million distinct CDR3 sequences, with 25% to 35% observed a single time. The sequencing input was cord blood. Every receptor here comes from a newborn girl in good health.

This clonotype was seen only a few times. V and J are TRBV5-1 and TRBJ2-7; D might be TRBD1 (5 bases). CDR3 length equals 15 residues. The V and J ends lost 5 bases and 3 bases respectively, with 18 bases between them. CDR1 is SGHRS, CDR2 YFSETQ, per germline. The DNA for the CDR3 is TGCGCCAGCAGTGCCCTTGGGGCGGACCTCTACGAGCAGTACTTC. Translated: CASSALGADLYEQYF. Variable domain in full (rest from reference TRBV5-1 and TRBJ2-7): KAGVTQTPRYLIKTRGQQVTLSCSPISGHRSVSWYQQTPGQGLQFLFEYFSETQRNKGNFPGRFSGRQFSNSRSEMNVSTLELGDSALYLCASSALGADLYEQYFGPGTRLTVT.

The chain uses TRBV12-3 or TRBV12-4 and TRBJ1-4; D unresolved. The CDR3 has 14 amino acids. Deletions cut 6 bases from V and 4 bases from J, with 12 bases between. CDR3 sequence: CASSPWEGNEKLFF. In nucleotides, the CDR3 is TGTGCCAGCAGCCCCTGGGAGGGTAATGAAAAACTGTTTTTT.

Concerning this clonotype itself: One end of the junction does not line up with germline, which may come from a read error. This rearrangement joins TRBV14 to TRBJ2-3, with 14 nucleotides matching TRBD2. The CDR3 is 17 residues long. The germline V gene encodes CDR1 SGHDN and CDR2 FVKESK. The CDR3 loop reads CASSQAGTSGSTDAQYF. The CDR3 region has the DNA TGTGCCAGCAGCCAAGCCGGGACTAGCGGGAGCACAGATGCGCAGTATTTT.